The 10 T cell receptor beta chains in this list originate from one sample, sequenced in a study of Ad26.COV2.S vaccination and SARS-CoV-2 variants. Clones were read by immunoSEQ multiplex PCR, and TCRdb kept only the in-frame ones, dropping some. The sample yields 300,000 to 400,000 clones, about 86% seen once. Treatment of the sample: approximately 18 received Ad26.COV2.S at low or high dose, single or two shots; about five received placebo; per-sample allocation not given. Sampling took place 63 days after the first vaccine or placebo injection. The sequenced sample was peripheral blood, obtained in a trial of Ad26.COV2.S vaccine versus placebo. The receptor source for this set is a person aged 18-65 years who received the Ad26.COV2.S COVID-19 vaccine or a placebo.

The chain has TRBV19 and TRBJ2-4; D is undetermined. Germline V gene data show CDR1 as LNHDA and CDR2 as SQIVND (reference sequence). This CDR3 comprises 18 residues. The V and J ends lost 1 base and 0 bases respectively, with 16 bases between them. CDR3 amino acids: CASSIVVRPTPAKNIQYF. The CDR3 DNA reads as TGTGCCAGTAGTATAGTAGTCCGACCAACGCCAGCCAAAAACATTCAGTACTTC.

DNA for the CDR3: TGTGCCAGCAGCGTAGAAGTTGGCGGAAACACCATATATTTT. Protein: CASSVEVGGNTIYF. J is TRBJ1-3 and V is TRBV9, with no clear D. Looked up from germline, CDR1 is SGDLS and CDR2 is YYNGEE. This CDR3 contains 14 residues. The V end lost 0 bases, the J end lost 4 bases, and 8 bases lay between the germline ends.

The table lists this clone with a count of one. The chain recombines TRBV4-1 with TRBJ1-4; possible D gene TRBD1, 5 bases. V dropped 3 bases and J dropped 5 bases, with 16 bases sitting between them. The CDR3 has 16 amino acids. Looked up from germline, CDR1 is MGHRA and CDR2 is YSYEKL. The CDR3 DNA is TGCGCCAGCAGCCATGCCTCCGGGACGGGGAATGAAAAACTGTTTTTT. As protein: CASSHASGTGNEKLFF.

CDR3 sequence: CASRPNTGDQPQHF. The CDR3 DNA sequence: TGTGCCAGCAGGCCGAATACAGGGGATCAGCCCCAGCATTTT. V usage is TRBV6-5 and J usage is TRBJ1-5; 7 positions match TRBD1. Germline assignment: CDR1 MNHEY and CDR2 SVGAGI. The CDR3 is 14 amino acids. Losses at the gene ends were 6 bases for V and 5 bases for J; bases not matched to a gene: 7.

J is TRBJ2-5 and V is TRBV9; D may be TRBD2 (6 bases). CDR1 SGDLS and CDR2 YYNGEE come from the germline V gene. The CDR3 loop spans 15 amino acids. Trimming took off 2 bases at V and 5 bases at J, with 16 bases between the two ends. CDR3 loop: CASSVRSLGGETQYF. Written as DNA, the CDR3 is TGTGCCAGCAGCGTTCGATCCCTTGGGGGGGAGACCCAGTACTTC.

The V gene is TRBV19, the J gene TRBJ2-2; TRBD1 matches 10 bases. The CDR3 is 15 amino acids. After removal of 4 bases from V and 5 bases from J, the junction contained 4 bases not matched to a gene. Looked up from germline, CDR1 is LNHDA and CDR2 is SQIVND (reference sequence). CDR3 nucleotides: TGTGCCAGTAGTAACCGACAGGGGGCTACCGGGGAGCTGTTTTTT. Translated: CASSNRQGATGELFF.

The J gene is TRBJ1-2, the V gene TRBV11-2; no firm D call. V lost 4 bases and J 6 bases, leaving 18 bases between the germline ends. There are 15 residues in the CDR3. Germline CDR1 is SGHAT and CDR2 is FQNNGV. CDR3 bases: TGTGCCAGCAGCTCCCGCGGGTCCGCTTTCCATGGCTACACCTTC. Amino acids: CASSSRGSAFHGYTF.

The chain has TRBV29-1 and TRBJ1-3, with TRBD1 matching 9 bases. Germline values: CDR1 SQVTM, CDR2 ANQGSEA. The CDR3 is 17 residues long. The V and J ends lost 0 bases and 2 bases, in that order; junction bases with no gene match: 8. DNA for the CDR3: TGCAGCGTTGAAGATATGAGGACAGGGGCAGCTGGAAACACCATATATTTT. As protein: CSVEDMRTGAAGNTIYF. The full variable domain, rest sourced from reference TRBV29-1 and TRBJ1-3, is SAVISQKPSRDICQRGTSLTIQCQVDSQVTMMFWYRQQPGQSLTLIATANQGSEATYESGFVIDKFPISRPNLTFSTLTVSNMSPEDSSIYLCSVEDMRTGAAGNTIYFGEGSWLTVV.

This clone was counted only a few times. The chain is built from TRBV24-1 and TRBJ2-5, with a weak D call TRBD1 (8 bases). This CDR3 has 13 amino acids. CDR1 and CDR2 (germline): KGHDR, SFDVKD. Trimming cost V 12 bases and J 5 bases, with 18 bases left between them. The CDR3 DNA follows: TGTGCCCGGGGGGACAGGCGCCCTGAGACCCAGTACTTC. Protein product: CARGDRRPETQYF.

The chain couples TRBV10-3 to TRBJ2-1; TRBD1 might be the D (5 bases). V lost 2 bases to trimming and J lost 8 bases, with 10 bases between them. This CDR3 is 13 amino acids long. Germline lookup yields CDR1 ENHRY and CDR2 SYGVKD. CDR3 amino acids: CAISEERGYEQFF. DNA for the CDR3: TGTGCCATCAGTGAGGAAAGGGGCTATGAGCAGTTCTTC.